Listed here are 25 T cell receptor beta chains from one sample, sequenced in a study of control samples from healthy donors and cancer patients. Produced via immunoSEQ multiplex PCR; TCRdb's table is partial and in-frame only. The sample holds about 76,000 clones, roughly 89% seen once. The specimen was PBMCs. All receptors derive from a woman in her fifties or sixties with colorectal cancer.

V and J are TRBV6-4 and TRBJ2-3, with D unclear. The germline V gene encodes CDR1 MRHNA and CDR2 SNTAGT. The CDR3 totals 16 residues. Trimming cost V 0 bases and J 3 bases, with 13 bases left between them. The CDR3 DNA reads as TGTGCCAGCAGTGACTCGATTAAGGGTGGAACAGATACGCAGTATTTT. Translation gives CASSDSIKGGTDTQYF.

This chain uses TRBV25-1 with TRBJ1-3, with D unresolved. Germline values: CDR1 MGHDK, CDR2 SYGVNS. Trimming removed 3 bases from V and 16 bases from J, with 25 bases in between. The CDR3 has 15 residues. CDR3 protein: CASSDRRRVPQRCYF. The CDR3 region has the DNA TGTGCCAGCAGTGATAGAAGGAGAGTTCCCCAAAGGTGTTATTTT.

J is TRBJ1-1 and V is TRBV6-5, with unresolved D. The CDR3 covers 15 residues. Trimming stripped 11 bases from V and 1 base from J, with 20 bases between. Germline CDR1 MNHEY, CDR2 SVGAGI. In DNA form, the CDR3 reads TGTGCCGGGATAAAAGACACTCTAGGGAACACTGAAGCTTTCTTT. Residues: CAGIKDTLGNTEAFF.

The rearrangement links TRBV28 to TRBJ2-6; D remains ambiguous. V lost 11 bases to trimming and J lost 0 bases, with 8 bases between them. This CDR3 spans 13 amino acids. Germline V CDR1 and CDR2: MDHEN, SYDVKM. The DNA of the CDR3 is TGTGCCTCCCAGTCCTCTGGGGCCAACGTCCTGACTTTC. This codes for CASQSSGANVLTF.

This chain connects TRBV30 to TRBJ1-2; D perhaps matches TRBD1 (6 bases). V gave up 5 bases and J gave up 2 bases, with 18 bases separating them. Germline loops: CDR1 GTSNPN, CDR2 SVGIG (reference sequence). This CDR3 is 15 amino acids long. The CDR3 DNA follows: TGTGCCTGGGGGGGCCTGGGGGGTCGAAACTATGGCTACACCTTC. Its translation is CAWGGLGGRNYGYTF.

The genes are TRBV27 and TRBJ2-5; unclear D gene. From germline, CDR1 is MNHEY and CDR2 SMNVEV (reference sequence). The CDR3 is 15 amino acids. V was cut by 5 bases and J by 1 base, with 14 bases left in between. This CDR3 is CASSLHYQPQETQYF. The DNA for the CDR3 is TGTGCCAGCAGTCTACACTACCAACCCCAAGAGACCCAGTACTTC.

The chain carries TRBV10-2 and TRBJ1-5; 7 nucleotides agree with TRBD1. V was pared by 3 bases and J by 7 bases, with 6 bases of the junction left unmatched. Germline V CDR1 and CDR2: WSHSY, SAAADI. The CDR3 is 14 amino acids. The CDR3 loop is CASSEQGGGQPQHF. Written as DNA, the CDR3 is TGCGCCAGCAGTGAACAAGGGGGCGGGCAGCCCCAGCATTTT.

The chain combines TRBV28 with TRBJ1-3; 7 bases align to TRBD1. V lost 5 bases and J lost 3; bases outside the gene matches: 7. This CDR3 is 15 amino acids long. The V gene's germline CDR1 is MDHEN and CDR2 SYDVKM. The CDR3 is CASSPLQGGGNTIYF. CDR3 bases: TGTGCCAGCAGTCCCCTCCAGGGGGGTGGAAACACCATATATTTT. The full variable domain, rest sourced from reference TRBV28 and TRBJ1-3, is DVKVTQSSRYLVKRTGEKVFLECVQDMDHENMFWYRQDPGLGLRLIYFSYDVKMKEKGDIPEGYSVSREKKERFSLILESASTNQTSMYLCASSPLQGGGNTIYFGEGSWLTVV.

The chain employs TRBV28 and TRBJ1-6; D not resolved. V was cut by 6 bases and J by 10 bases, with 16 bases left in between. This CDR3 is 14 amino acids long. Germline V gene lookup returns CDR1 MDHEN and CDR2 SYDVKM. CDR3 DNA: TGTGCCAGCAGGCCCGGCCCAACGGGGTCACCCCTCCACTTT. Amino acids: CASRPGPTGSPLHF.

V is TRBV10-3 and J is TRBJ1-3, with D possibly being TRBD1 (5 bases). The length of the CDR3 is 14 residues. V gave up 3 bases and J gave up 4 bases, with 10 bases separating them. Germline lookup yields CDR1 ENHRY and CDR2 SYGVKD. In DNA form, the CDR3 reads TGTGCCATCAGTGACAGGGTCGACGGAAACACCATATATTTT. It codes for CAISDRVDGNTIYF.

The chain has TRBV9 and TRBJ2-3; 9 positions match TRBD2. The V segment lost 0 bases and the J segment 5 bases; nucleotides outside the gene matches: 13. Germline V gene sequence: CDR1 SGDLS, CDR2 YYNGEE. The CDR3 runs 18 residues. As DNA, the CDR3 is TGTGCCAGCAGCGTAGGAGATAGCGGGGGCCCTTCGGAAGATACGCAGTATTTT. Residues: CASSVGDSGGPSEDTQYF. The entire variable domain, with the rest obtained from reference TRBV9 and TRBJ2-3, is as follows: DSGVTQTPKHLITATGQRVTLRCSPRSGDLSVYWYQQSLDQGLQFLIQYYNGEERAKGNILERFSAQQFPDLHSELNLSSLELGDSALYFCASSVGDSGGPSEDTQYFGPGTRLTVL.

This chain uses TRBV4-1 with TRBJ1-1; 7 nucleotides agree with TRBD1. The germline V gene encodes CDR1 MGHRA and CDR2 YSYEKL. This CDR3 contains 16 residues. V lost 1 base, J lost 10 bases, and 15 bases stayed unmatched. CDR3 in amino acids: CASSQVGRGSEGGAFF. Here the CDR3 DNA reads TGCGCCAGCAGCCAAGTAGGCAGGGGGTCTGAAGGGGGAGCTTTCTTT.

The V call is TRBV5-4, the J call TRBJ2-3; D is perhaps TRBD1 or TRBD2 (5 bases each). This CDR3 has 15 amino acids. The germline V gene has CDR1 SGHNT and CDR2 YYREEE (reference sequence). V lost 4 bases and J lost 2, with 14 bases in between. The CDR3 spells CASSPTGRTTDTQYF. CDR3 sequence (DNA): TGTGCCAGCAGCCCCACGGGGCGGACCACAGATACGCAGTATTTT.

The chain uses TRBV2 and TRBJ1-4; D remains ambiguous. The CDR3 runs 15 residues. Germline CDR1 and CDR2: SNHLY and FYNNEI. V was clipped by 0 bases and J by 4 bases, with 9 bases between them. The CDR3 loop reads CASSEALGNNEKLFF. CDR3 coding DNA: TGTGCCAGCAGTGAAGCGCTCGGGAATAATGAAAAACTGTTTTTT.

The gene calls are TRBV10-1 and TRBJ1-4, with D possibly TRBD1 on 5 matching bases. The CDR3 covers 15 residues. Between the trimmed V and J ends, which lost 2 bases and 8 bases, there was a span of 15 bases. Germline loops: CDR1 WNHNN, CDR2 SYGVQD (reference sequence). The CDR3 protein is CASSEPGIGEEKLFF. Here the CDR3 DNA reads TGCGCCAGCAGTGAGCCCGGGATAGGGGAAGAAAAACTGTTTTTT.

The chain links TRBV3-1 (or the pseudogene TRBV3-2) to TRBJ2-1; TRBD2 might be the D (7 bases). V was pared by 6 bases and J by 6 bases, with 18 bases between. Germline CDR1 is LGHDT and CDR2 is YNNKEL (reference sequence). The CDR3 covers 15 residues. The DNA for the CDR3 is TGTGCCAGCAGACAGGAGGGGGGACTACTCAATGAGCAGTTCTTC. It translates to CASRQEGGLLNEQFF.

This clone was counted only a few times. This chain connects TRBV30 to TRBJ1-3; D not certain. Germline V gives CDR1 GTSNPN, CDR2 SVGIG (reference sequence). The CDR3 consists of 12 residues. V lost 3 bases and J 2 bases, leaving 5 bases between the germline ends. The CDR3 spells CAWSAAGNTIYF. The CDR3 nucleotides are TGTGCCTGGAGCGCAGCTGGAAACACCATATATTTT. Looking up the rest from reference TRBV30 and TRBJ1-3 gives the full variable domain: SQTIHQWPATLVQPVGSPLSLECTVEGTSNPNLYWYRQAAGRGLQLLFYSVGIGQISSEVPQNLSASRPQDRQFILSSKKLLLSDSGFYLCAWSAAGNTIYFGEGSWLTVV.

The rearrangement uses TRBV2 and TRBJ2-5; TRBD1 aligns across 9 bases. The germline gives CDR1 SNHLY, CDR2 FYNNEI. This CDR3 has 12 amino acids. Trimming took 6 bases from V and 7 from J; bases not matched to a gene: 3. CDR3 amino acids: CASRGTGMTQYF. In DNA form, the CDR3 reads TGTGCCAGCAGAGGGACAGGGATGACCCAGTACTTC.

The rearrangement joins TRBV6-2 or TRBV6-3 to TRBJ1-4; D is ambiguous. V was clipped by 5 bases and J by 8 bases, with 18 bases between them. Looked up from germline, CDR1 is MNHEY and CDR2 is SVGEGT. This CDR3 is 15 amino acids long. The CDR3 region is CASSQKAVEREKLFF. The CDR3 coding sequence is TGTGCCAGCAGTCAAAAGGCGGTGGAACGGGAAAAACTGTTTTTT.

The V and J genes are TRBV2 and TRBJ1-3; a possible D gene is TRBD1 (5 bases). With 6 bases removed from V and 0 bases from J, the gap between germline ends came to 15 bases. Per germline, CDR1 SNHLY and CDR2 FYNNEI. This CDR3 is 16 amino acids long. CDR3 in amino acids: CASSDFLTGSGNTIYF. The CDR3 nucleotides read TGTGCCAGCAGCGACTTTTTAACAGGCTCTGGAAACACCATATATTTT. Full variable domain (rest looked up from reference TRBV2 and TRBJ1-3): EPEVTQTPSHQVTQMGQEVILRCVPISNHLYFYWYRQILGQKVEFLVSFYNNEISEKSEIFDDQFSVERPDGSNFTLKIRSTKLEDSAMYFCASSDFLTGSGNTIYFGEGSWLTVV.

In DNA form, the CDR3 reads TGTGCCAGCAGTTCCAACAGGGGTCCATTGAACACCGGGGAGCTGTTTTTT. This translates into CASSSNRGPLNTGELFF. V and J are TRBV27 and TRBJ2-2, with TRBD1 matching 7 bases. Losses at the gene ends were 4 bases for V and 1 base for J; bases not matched to a gene: 9. CDR1 and CDR2 from the germline V gene are MNHEY and SMNVEV (reference sequence). There are 17 residues in the CDR3.

The table lists this clone with a count of one. J is TRBJ2-3 and V is TRBV7-2; TRBD2 matches 10 bases. V shed 5 bases and J 6 bases; nucleotides not matched to a gene: 8. The germline gives CDR1 SGHTA, CDR2 FQGNSA. This CDR3 is 15 amino acids long. CDR3: CASSVTSGEWDTQYF. In DNA, the CDR3 is TGTGCCAGCAGCGTTACTAGCGGGGAGTGGGATACGCAGTATTTT.

V gene TRBV9 combines with J gene TRBJ1-4, with TRBD1 as a possible D gene (5 bases). The CDR3 consists of 15 residues. Trimming left V 1 base short and J 6 bases short, with 13 bases between. Germline-derived CDR1 and CDR2 are SGDLS and YYNGEE. Here the CDR3 DNA reads TGTGCCAGCAGCGTACAAGACAGCGTAGATGAAAAACTGTTTTTT. This translates into CASSVQDSVDEKLFF.

V is TRBV28 and J is TRBJ2-2, with a tentative D call TRBD2 (6 bases). The CDR3 spans 14 residues. V was pared by 9 bases and J by 2 bases, with 13 bases between. The germline V gene has CDR1 MDHEN and CDR2 SYDVKM. CDR3 region: CASSGGLNTGELFF. The CDR3 DNA reads TGTGCCAGTTCCGGGGGACTTAACACCGGGGAGCTGTTTTTT. Filled out from reference TRBV28 and TRBJ2-2, the complete variable domain reads DVKVTQSSRYLVKRTGEKVFLECVQDMDHENMFWYRQDPGLGLRLIYFSYDVKMKEKGDIPEGYSVSREKKERFSLILESASTNQTSMYLCASSGGLNTGELFFGEGSRLTVL.

This clone has only a few counts. The chain recombines TRBV19 with TRBJ1-5; 10 bases are a match to TRBD1. V lost 7 bases and J lost 0; bases outside the gene matches: 9. Germline V gene sequence: CDR1 LNHDA, CDR2 SQIVND (reference sequence). The CDR3 spans 17 residues. The DNA for the CDR3 is TGTGCCAGTACGGGGACAGGGGTCCTTAATAGCAATCAGCCCCAGCATTTT. Protein: CASTGTGVLNSNQPQHF.